This T cell receptor (beta chain) was identified during a study of blood T cells in healthy people across ages. Study-level points and caveats: Higher diversity and more naive CD4+ cells were features of long-lived donors, compared to aged donors.

For the second PCR, which ran for 7 to 11 cycles, a sample-barcoded 5' primer and a J-beta primer mix were used. A template-switch adaptor containing 12 random nucleotides labeled each cDNA molecule. TCRdb redid the calling of the 5' RACE reads with MiXCR, one entry per CDR3 protein. Among hundreds of thousands of distinct CDR3 sequences listed, over 40% were seen once. This clonotype was observed a handful of times. Its antigen is unidentified. The TCR sequence derives from a woman older than 75 in good health. Sequenced input: blood.

CDR3 loop: CASTRLGTDTQYF. The CDR3 DNA reads TGTGCCAGCACGAGACTAGGGACAGATACGCAGTATTTT. The rearrangement links TRBV9 to TRBJ2-3; possibly TRBD2 for D (6 bases). V lost 6 bases and J lost 3, with 11 bases in between. Germline assignment: CDR1 SGDLS and CDR2 YYNGEE. There are 13 residues in the CDR3.